This TCR beta chain was sequenced in a study of blood T cells in healthy people across ages. Whole-study results and caveats: The recorded TCR beta diversity per million T cells decreased in a roughly linear manner with age. More naive CD4+ cells and higher diversity were found in long-lived than in aged donors. The lack of PBMC sorting stopped any conclusive naive versus antigen-experienced comparison.

CDR3 length: 17 amino acids. From germline, CDR1 is SGHNT and CDR2 YENEEA. The V and J ends lost 0 bases and 0 bases respectively, with 12 bases between them. Alongside a J-beta primer mix, a sample-barcoded 5' primer served in a second PCR lasting about 7 to 12 cycles. A tag from a template-switch adaptor with 12 random nucleotides marked each cDNA molecule. TCRdb reanalysed the 5' RACE reads using MiXCR and keeps one entry per CDR3 protein. The data show just under 900,000 distinct CDR3 sequences, with about 30% seen just once and roughly 17% held by the top ten. A note on this clonotype: As yet, its antigen is unknown.

The source is a woman of 80 years or more in good health. The V call is TRBV11-3, the J call TRBJ2-1; perhaps D is TRBD1 or TRBD2 (5 bases each). The sequenced sample was blood. CDR3 nucleotide sequence: TGTGCCAGCAGCTTAGATAGTTGGGGGAGCTCCTACAATGAGCAGTTCTTC. Translating gives CASSLDSWGSSYNEQFF.